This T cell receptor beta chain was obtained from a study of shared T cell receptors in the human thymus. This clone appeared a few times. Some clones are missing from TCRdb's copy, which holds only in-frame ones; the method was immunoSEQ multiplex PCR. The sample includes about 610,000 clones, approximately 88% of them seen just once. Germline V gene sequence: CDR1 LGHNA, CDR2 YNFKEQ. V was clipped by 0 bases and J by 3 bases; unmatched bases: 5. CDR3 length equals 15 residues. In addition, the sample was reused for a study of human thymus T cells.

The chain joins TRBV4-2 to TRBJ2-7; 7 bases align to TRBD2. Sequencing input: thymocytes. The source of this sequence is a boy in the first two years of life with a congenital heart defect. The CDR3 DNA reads TGTGCCAGCAGCCAAGATGCCCAGCGGGGCTACGAGCAGTACTTC. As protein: CASSQDAQRGYEQYF.